This TCR beta chain was recovered during a study of sequential checkpoint blockade in melanoma. In the study overall: Each arm's sequence ended with maintenance nivolumab.

V lost 6 bases to trimming and J lost 0 bases; unmatched junction nucleotides: 10. Germline CDR1 is MDHEN and CDR2 is SYDVKM. The CDR3 is made up of 17 amino acids. The repertoire was sequenced with immunoSEQ multiplex PCR; TCRdb's copy has only in-frame clones and lacks some. The profile shows some 11,000 clones, about two thirds of them singletons. Treatment reported: randomized to nivolumab then ipilimumab (arm A) or the reverse (arm B). DNA-damaging chemotherapy had not been given to any patient beforehand. From thawed PBMCs, live CD3+CD8+ cells negative for CD19 and CD56 were sorted. This chain links TRBV28 with TRBJ1-5, with 8 nucleotides matching TRBD1. The sequence derives from a human donor with melanoma. The sequences come from CD8+ T cells sorted from blood (inferred from file names), collected from a patient given nivolumab and ipilimumab in sequence. This chain's CDR3 is CASSSPMGTGSNQPQHF. CDR3 bases: TGTGCCAGCAGCTCGCCAATGGGGACAGGTAGCAATCAGCCCCAGCATTTT.